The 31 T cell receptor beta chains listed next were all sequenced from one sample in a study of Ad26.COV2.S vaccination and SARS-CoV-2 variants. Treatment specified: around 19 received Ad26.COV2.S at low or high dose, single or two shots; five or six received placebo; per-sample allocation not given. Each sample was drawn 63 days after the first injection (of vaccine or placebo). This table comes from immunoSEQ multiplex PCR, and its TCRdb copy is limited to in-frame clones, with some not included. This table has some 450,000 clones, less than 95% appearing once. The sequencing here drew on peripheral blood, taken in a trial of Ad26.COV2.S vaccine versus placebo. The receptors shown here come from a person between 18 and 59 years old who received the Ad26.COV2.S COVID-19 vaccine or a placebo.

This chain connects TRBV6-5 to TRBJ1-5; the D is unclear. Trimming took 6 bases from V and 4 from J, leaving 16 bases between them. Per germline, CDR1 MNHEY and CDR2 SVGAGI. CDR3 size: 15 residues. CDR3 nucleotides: TGTGCCAGCAGGGCTACCGGGAGTACTAATCAGCCCCAGCATTTT. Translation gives CASRATGSTNQPQHF.

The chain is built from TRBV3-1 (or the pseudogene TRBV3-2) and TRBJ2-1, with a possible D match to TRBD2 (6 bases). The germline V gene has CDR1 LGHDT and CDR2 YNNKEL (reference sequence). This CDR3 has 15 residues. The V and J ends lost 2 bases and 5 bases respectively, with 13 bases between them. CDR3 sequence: CASSQLAGPNNEQFF. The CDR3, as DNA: TGTGCCAGCAGCCAACTTGCGGGACCGAACAATGAGCAGTTCTTC.

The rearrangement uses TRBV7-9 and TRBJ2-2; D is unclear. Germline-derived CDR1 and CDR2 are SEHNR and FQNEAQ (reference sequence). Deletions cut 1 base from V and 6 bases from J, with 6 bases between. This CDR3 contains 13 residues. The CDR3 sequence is CASSLDGPGELFF. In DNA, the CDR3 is TGTGCCAGCAGCTTAGATGGACCCGGGGAGCTGTTTTTT.

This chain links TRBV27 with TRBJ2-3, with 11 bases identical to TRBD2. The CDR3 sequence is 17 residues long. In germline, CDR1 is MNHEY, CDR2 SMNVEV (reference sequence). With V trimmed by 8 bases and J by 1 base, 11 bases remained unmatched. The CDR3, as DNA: TGTGCCAGCTATAGCGGGAGGGCCCGTATTGGCACAGATACGCAGTATTTT. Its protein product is CASYSGRARIGTDTQYF.

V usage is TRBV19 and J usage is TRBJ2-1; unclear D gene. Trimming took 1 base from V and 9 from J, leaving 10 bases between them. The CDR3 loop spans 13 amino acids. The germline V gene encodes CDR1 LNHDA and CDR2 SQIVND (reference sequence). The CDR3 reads CASSIGARREQFF. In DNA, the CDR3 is TGTGCCAGTAGTATAGGGGCTAGGCGTGAGCAGTTCTTC.

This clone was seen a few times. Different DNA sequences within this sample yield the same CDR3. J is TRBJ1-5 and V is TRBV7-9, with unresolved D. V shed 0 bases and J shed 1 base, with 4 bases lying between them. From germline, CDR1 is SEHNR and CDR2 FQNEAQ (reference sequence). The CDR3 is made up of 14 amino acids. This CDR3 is CASSLATSNQPQHF. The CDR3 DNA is TGTGCCAGCAGCTTAGCGACGAGCAATCAGCCCCAGCATTTT.

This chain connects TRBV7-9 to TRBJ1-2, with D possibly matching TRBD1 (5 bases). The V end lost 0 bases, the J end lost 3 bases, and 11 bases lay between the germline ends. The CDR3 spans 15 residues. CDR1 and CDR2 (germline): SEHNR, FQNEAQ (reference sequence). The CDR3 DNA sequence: TGTGCCAGCAGCTTAGCAGGGGTAAGGGACTATGGCTACACCTTC. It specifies CASSLAGVRDYGYTF. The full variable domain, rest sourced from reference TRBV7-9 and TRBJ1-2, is DTGVSQNPRHKITKRGQNVTFRCDPISEHNRLYWYRQTLGQGPEFLTYFQNEAQLEKSRLLSDRFSAERPKGSFSTLEIQRTEQGDSAMYLCASSLAGVRDYGYTFGSGTRLTVV.

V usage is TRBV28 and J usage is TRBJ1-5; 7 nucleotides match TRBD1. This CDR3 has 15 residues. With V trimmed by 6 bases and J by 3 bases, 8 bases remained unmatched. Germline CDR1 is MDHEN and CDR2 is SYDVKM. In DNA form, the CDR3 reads TGTGCCAGCAGAACTTCGACAGGGACCAATCAGCCCCAGCATTTT. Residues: CASRTSTGTNQPQHF.

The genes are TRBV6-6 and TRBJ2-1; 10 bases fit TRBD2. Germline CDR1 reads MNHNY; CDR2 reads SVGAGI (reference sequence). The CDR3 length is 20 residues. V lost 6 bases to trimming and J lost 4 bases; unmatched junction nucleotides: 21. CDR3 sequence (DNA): TGTGCCAGCAGCCACCATACTCCCTTAGCGGGAGGAGGGGTTTACAATGAGCAGTTCTTC. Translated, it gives CASSHHTPLAGGGVYNEQFF.

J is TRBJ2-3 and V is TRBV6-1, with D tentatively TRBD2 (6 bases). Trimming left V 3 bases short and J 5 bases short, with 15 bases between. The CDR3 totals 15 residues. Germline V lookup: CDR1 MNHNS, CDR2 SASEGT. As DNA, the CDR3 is TGTGCCAGCAGTGACCAAACGGGAGTTAGAGATACGCAGTATTTT. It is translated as CASSDQTGVRDTQYF.

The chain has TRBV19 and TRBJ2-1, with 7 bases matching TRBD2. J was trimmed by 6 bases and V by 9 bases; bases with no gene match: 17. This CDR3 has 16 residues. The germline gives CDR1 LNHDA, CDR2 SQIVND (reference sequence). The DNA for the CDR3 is TGTGCCAGCCAAAGGGCGGGGGATACCCCAACCAATGAGCAGTTCTTC. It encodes CASQRAGDTPTNEQFF.

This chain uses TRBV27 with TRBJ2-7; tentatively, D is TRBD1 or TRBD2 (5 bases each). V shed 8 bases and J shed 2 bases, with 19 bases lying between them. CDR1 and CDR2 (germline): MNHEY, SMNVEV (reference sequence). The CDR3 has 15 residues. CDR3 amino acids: CASVRLGTGTYEQYF. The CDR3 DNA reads TGTGCCAGCGTACGGCTAGGGACCGGTACCTACGAGCAGTACTTC.

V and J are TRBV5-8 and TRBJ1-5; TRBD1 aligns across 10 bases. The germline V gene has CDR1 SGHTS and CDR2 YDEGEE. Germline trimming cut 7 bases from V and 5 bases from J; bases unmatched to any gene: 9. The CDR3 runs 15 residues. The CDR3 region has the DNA TGTGCCAGCCTACACTGGGACAGGGGTGATCAGCCCCAGCATTTT. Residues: CASLHWDRGDQPQHF. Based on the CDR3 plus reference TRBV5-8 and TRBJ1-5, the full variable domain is EAGVTQSPTHLIKTRGQQATLRCSPISGHTSVYWYQQALGLGLQFLLWYDEGEERNRGNFPPRFSGRQFPNYSSELNVNALELEDSALYLCASLHWDRGDQPQHFGDGTRLSIL.

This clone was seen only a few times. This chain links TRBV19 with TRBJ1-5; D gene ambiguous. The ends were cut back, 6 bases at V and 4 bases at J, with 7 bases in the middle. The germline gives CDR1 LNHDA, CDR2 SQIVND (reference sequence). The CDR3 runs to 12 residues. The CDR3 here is CASSQLNQPQHF. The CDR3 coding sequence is TGTGCCAGTAGCCAATTGAATCAGCCCCAGCATTTT.

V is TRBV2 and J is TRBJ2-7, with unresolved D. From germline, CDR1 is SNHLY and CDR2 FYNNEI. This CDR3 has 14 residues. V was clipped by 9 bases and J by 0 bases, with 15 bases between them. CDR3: CASEDSRSSYEQYF. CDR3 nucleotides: TGTGCCAGTGAGGATTCAAGGAGCTCCTACGAGCAGTACTTC.

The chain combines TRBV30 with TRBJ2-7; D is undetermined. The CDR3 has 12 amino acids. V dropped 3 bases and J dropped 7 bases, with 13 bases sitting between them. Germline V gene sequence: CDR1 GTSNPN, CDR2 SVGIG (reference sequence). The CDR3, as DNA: TGTGCCTGGAGGGGTGGGCCTGGAGAGCAGTACTTC. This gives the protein CAWRGGPGEQYF.

This chain's CDR3 is CASSSGGWETQYF. The CDR3 region has the DNA TGTGCCAGCAGCTCAGGGGGCTGGGAGACCCAGTACTTC. The V call is TRBV5-5, the J call TRBJ2-5, with 8 bases matching TRBD1. Per the germline V gene, CDR1 is SGHKS and CDR2 is YYEKEE (reference sequence). The CDR3 has 13 residues. V lost 3 bases and J lost 5; bases outside the gene matches: 3.

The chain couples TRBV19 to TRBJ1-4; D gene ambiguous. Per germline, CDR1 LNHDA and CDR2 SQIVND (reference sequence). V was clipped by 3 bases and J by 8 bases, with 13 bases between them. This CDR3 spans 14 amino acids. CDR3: CASSIPPLWEKLFF. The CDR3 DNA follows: TGTGCCAGTAGTATTCCACCTCTCTGGGAAAAACTGTTTTTT.

This CDR3 reads CASSQASGGDETQYF. For the CDR3, the DNA is TGTGCCAGCAGCCAAGCTAGCGGGGGGGACGAGACCCAGTACTTC. V gene TRBV3-1 (or the pseudogene TRBV3-2) combines with J gene TRBJ2-5, with 12 bases aligning to TRBD2. V was pared by 1 base and J by 5 bases, with 2 bases of the junction left unmatched. The CDR3 consists of 15 residues. The germline CDR1 and CDR2 sequences are LGHDT and YNNKEL (reference sequence).

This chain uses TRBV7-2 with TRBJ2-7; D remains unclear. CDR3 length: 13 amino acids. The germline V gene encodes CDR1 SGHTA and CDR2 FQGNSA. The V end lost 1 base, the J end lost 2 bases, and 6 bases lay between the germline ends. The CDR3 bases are TGTGCCAGCAGCTTAGTTCCTGCCTACGAGCAGTACTTC. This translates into CASSLVPAYEQYF.

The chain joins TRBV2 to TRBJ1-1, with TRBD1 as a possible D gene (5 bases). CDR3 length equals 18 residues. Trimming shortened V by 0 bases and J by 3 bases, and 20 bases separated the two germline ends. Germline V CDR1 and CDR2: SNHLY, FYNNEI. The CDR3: CASSEAIPGPLRDTEAFF. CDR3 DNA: TGTGCCAGCAGTGAAGCTATTCCGGGACCCCTAAGGGACACTGAAGCTTTCTTT.

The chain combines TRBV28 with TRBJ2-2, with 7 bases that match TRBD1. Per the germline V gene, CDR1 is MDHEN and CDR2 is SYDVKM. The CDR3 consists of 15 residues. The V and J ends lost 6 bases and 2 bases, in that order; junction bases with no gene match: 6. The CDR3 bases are TGTGCCAGCAGACAGGGGCCTTTTAACACCGGGGAGCTGTTTTTT. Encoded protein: CASRQGPFNTGELFF. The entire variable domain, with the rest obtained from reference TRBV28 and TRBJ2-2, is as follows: DVKVTQSSRYLVKRTGEKVFLECVQDMDHENMFWYRQDPGLGLRLIYFSYDVKMKEKGDIPEGYSVSREKKERFSLILESASTNQTSMYLCASRQGPFNTGELFFGEGSRLTVL.

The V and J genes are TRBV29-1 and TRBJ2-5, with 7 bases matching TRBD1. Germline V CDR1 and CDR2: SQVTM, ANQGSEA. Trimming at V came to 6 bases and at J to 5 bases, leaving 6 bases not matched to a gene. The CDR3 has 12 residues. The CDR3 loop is CSVRTGVETQYF. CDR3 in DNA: TGCAGCGTACGAACAGGGGTGGAGACCCAGTACTTC.

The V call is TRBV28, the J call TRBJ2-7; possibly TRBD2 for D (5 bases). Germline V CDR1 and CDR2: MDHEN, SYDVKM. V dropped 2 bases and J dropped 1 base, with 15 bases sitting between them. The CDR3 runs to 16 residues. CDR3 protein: CASSLVSRGRSYEQYF. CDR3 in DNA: TGTGCCAGCAGTTTAGTGTCACGGGGTCGGTCCTACGAGCAGTACTTC.

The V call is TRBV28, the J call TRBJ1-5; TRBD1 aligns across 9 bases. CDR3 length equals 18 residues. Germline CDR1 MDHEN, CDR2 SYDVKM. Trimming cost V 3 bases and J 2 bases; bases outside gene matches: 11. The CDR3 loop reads CASSFSPGQGKGNQPQHF. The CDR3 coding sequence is TGTGCCAGCAGTTTTTCTCCGGGACAGGGTAAAGGCAATCAGCCCCAGCATTTT. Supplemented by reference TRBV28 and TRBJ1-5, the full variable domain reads DVKVTQSSRYLVKRTGEKVFLECVQDMDHENMFWYRQDPGLGLRLIYFSYDVKMKEKGDIPEGYSVSREKKERFSLILESASTNQTSMYLCASSFSPGQGKGNQPQHFGDGTRLSIL.

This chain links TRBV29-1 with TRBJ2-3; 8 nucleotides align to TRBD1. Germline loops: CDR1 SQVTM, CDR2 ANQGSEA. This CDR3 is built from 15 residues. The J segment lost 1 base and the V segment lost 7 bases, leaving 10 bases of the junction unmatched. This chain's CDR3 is CSATQGEWGTDTQYF. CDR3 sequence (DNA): TGCAGCGCCACACAGGGGGAGTGGGGCACAGATACGCAGTATTTT.

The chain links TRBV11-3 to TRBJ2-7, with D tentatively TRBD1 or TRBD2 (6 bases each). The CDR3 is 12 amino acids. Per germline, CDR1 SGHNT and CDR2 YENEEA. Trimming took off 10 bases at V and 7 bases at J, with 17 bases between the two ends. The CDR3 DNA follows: TGTGCCACCTCAGTGGGGGCGGGGGAGCAGTACTTC. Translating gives CATSVGAGEQYF. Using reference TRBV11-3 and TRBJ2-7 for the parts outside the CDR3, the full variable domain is EAGVVQSPRYKIIEKKQPVAFWCNPISGHNTLYWYLQNLGQGPELLIRYENEEAVDDSQLPKDRFSAERLKGVDSTLKIQPAELGDSAVYLCATSVGAGEQYFGPGTRLTVT.

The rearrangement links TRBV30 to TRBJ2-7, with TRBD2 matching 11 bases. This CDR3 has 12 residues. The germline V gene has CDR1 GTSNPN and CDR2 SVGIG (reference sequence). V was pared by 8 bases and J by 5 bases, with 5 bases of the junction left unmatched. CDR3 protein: CAGSGRADEQYF. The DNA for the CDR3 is TGTGCCGGTAGCGGGAGGGCCGACGAGCAGTACTTC.

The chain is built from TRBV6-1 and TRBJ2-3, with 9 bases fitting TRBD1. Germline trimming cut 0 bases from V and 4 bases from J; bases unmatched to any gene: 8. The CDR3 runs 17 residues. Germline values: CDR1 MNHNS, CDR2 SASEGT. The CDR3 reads CASSEAYPQGASDTQYF. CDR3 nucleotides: TGTGCCAGCAGTGAAGCATATCCACAGGGGGCGTCAGATACGCAGTATTTT.

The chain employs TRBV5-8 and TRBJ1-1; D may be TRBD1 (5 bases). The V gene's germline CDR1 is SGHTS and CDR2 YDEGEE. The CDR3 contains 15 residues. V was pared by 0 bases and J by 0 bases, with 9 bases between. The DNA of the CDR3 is TGTGCCAGCAGCTTGGAATGGGGCATGAACACTGAAGCTTTCTTT. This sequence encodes CASSLEWGMNTEAFF.

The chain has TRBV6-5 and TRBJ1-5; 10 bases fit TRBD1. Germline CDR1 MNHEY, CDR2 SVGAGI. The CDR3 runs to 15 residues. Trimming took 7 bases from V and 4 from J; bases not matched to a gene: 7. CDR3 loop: CASKPGQGRNQPQHF. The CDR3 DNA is TGTGCCAGCAAACCGGGACAGGGGAGGAATCAGCCCCAGCATTTT.